Listed here is a single T cell receptor (beta chain). Its antigen is unidentified. This sample stems from a study of T cells expressing NK-cell markers. Study summary: Seven sequenced donors out of eight were HCMV-seropositive, one seronegative.

Study outcomes and limitations: Topping the CD3+CD56-NKG2C+ fraction as well were these clonotypes, in a handful of donors.

Production of TCR beta cDNA relied on 5'RACE template switching with UMIs. TCRdb reworked the 5' RACE reads into one entry per CDR3 protein, no DNA. The sample is made up of about 150,000 distinct CDR3 sequences, and the top ten hold approximately 35% of it. The specimen was blood T cells: a sorted CD56 or NKG2C T cell subset, CD4+ or CD8+ T cells, or bulk PBMC T cells (not recorded which). This TCR derives from a woman aged 50 to 60 in good health.

The CDR3 region is CASSGPAGTYNEQFF. This chain connects TRBV5-1 to TRBJ2-1; TCRdb outputs TRBD2, but without DNA this stays unchecked. CDR3 length: 15 amino acids. CDR1 is SGHRS and CDR2 is YFSETQ in the germline V gene. The variable domain in full, completed from reference TRBV5-1 and TRBJ2-1, reads KAGVTQTPRYLIKTRGQQVTLSCSPISGHRSVSWYQQTPGQGLQFLFEYFSETQRNKGNFPGRFSGRQFSNSRSEMNVSTLELGDSALYLCASSGPAGTYNEQFFGPGTRLTVL.